The rows below give T cell receptor beta chains drawn from one sample of a study of cytomegalovirus exposure and HLA in healthy donors. Produced via immunoSEQ multiplex PCR; TCRdb's table is partial and in-frame only. The data contain about 150,000 clones, nearly 80% of them seen just once; the ten biggest clones take up 0.66%. Sequencing input: PBMCs. The receptors here all came from a male donor in good health and CMV-seronegative. The CDR3 runs from the conserved cysteine through the conserved F or W. Fields, in order: V gene, D gene, J gene, CDR3 protein. D genes are given only for firm matches.

TRBV12-5	TRBD1	TRBJ1-6	CASGLVLGQRNSPLHF
TRBV7-6	TRBD2	TRBJ2-1	CASSWRLAGAYNEQFF
TRBV7-9	-	TRBJ1-2	CSSSLARADFFFYGYTF
TRBV9	TRBD1	TRBJ1-2	CASSVDWGQGTYGYTF
TRBV5-1	-	TRBJ2-3	CASSFYTQQGTDTQYF
TRBV7-3	TRBD1	TRBJ2-3	CASSLYRTGGTDTQYF
TRBV4-3	TRBD2	TRBJ2-1	CASSRLGTSPVGHNEQFF
TRBV5-8	TRBD1	TRBJ1-4	CASSSGQYDATNEKLFF
TRBV7-2	-	TRBJ2-1	CASSLGGSTYNEQFF
TRBV29-1	TRBD1	TRBJ2-2	CSVDWDRGRLGELFF
TRBV7-3	TRBD1	TRBJ1-6	CASSAGGPRNNSPLHF
TRBV29-1	TRBD2	TRBJ2-3	CSAGLAESTDTQYF
TRBV27	TRBD1	TRBJ2-7	CASSFFKQGEQYF
TRBV11-3	TRBD1	TRBJ2-7	CASSSRDRGYEQYF
TRBV5-1	-	TRBJ2-1	CASGRGYNEQFF
TRBV5-8	-	TRBJ2-1	CASSADWVNEQFF
TRBV6-5	-	TRBJ2-5	CASSYGGIITHETQYF
TRBV19	TRBD1	TRBJ1-5	CASRDRDDQPQHF
TRBV5-1	-	TRBJ2-2	CASSDLVNTGELFF
TRBV7-9	-	TRBJ2-7	CASSFTTASYEQYF
TRBV7-2	TRBD2	TRBJ2-1	CASSLVFSGEGRYNEQFF
TRBV5-8	-	TRBJ1-1	CASSLNGPGTFF
TRBV7-6	-	TRBJ2-1	CASSLRGGSSYNEQFF
TRBV29-1	TRBD1	TRBJ1-1	CSVTGDRATTEAFF
TRBV5-8	-	TRBJ1-3	CASSRGKSSGNTIYF
TRBV18	-	TRBJ2-1	CASRLDLEQFF
TRBV19	TRBD1	TRBJ2-1	CASTTEKGAGEQFF
TRBV7-9	TRBD1	TRBJ1-6	CASSLVRGGTGHSPLHF
TRBV11-2	TRBD2	TRBJ2-7	CASTHLLAGGIYEQYF
TRBV11-2	TRBD1	TRBJ2-1	CASSSKPGQGALQFF
TRBV11-2	-	TRBJ2-7	CASRTTRGTYEQYF
TRBV4-3	TRBD2	TRBJ2-3	CASSQRPGLAVSTDTQYF
TRBV7-2	-	TRBJ2-2	CASSSHGQNSNTGELFF
TRBV27	-	TRBJ1-1	CASSIYRVWGTEAFF
TRBV20-1	-	TRBJ2-4	CSAQVGGIQYF
TRBV9	-	TRBJ1-2	CASSVAVGGRGYTF
TRBV7-8	TRBD1	TRBJ1-2	CASRLRQGGGYTF
TRBV15	-	TRBJ1-2	CATSRDGTRNYGYTF
TRBV30	-	TRBJ1-6	CAWSVLDTGNSPLHF
TRBV7-2	TRBD1	TRBJ2-5	CASSLAGTGGEIVKTQYF
TRBV7-2	-	TRBJ2-7	CASSLDRQAYEQYF
TRBV6-1	-	TRBJ2-5	CASSGWGEGDRETQYF
TRBV19	-	TRBJ1-1	CASSPGFSLNTEAFF
TRBV5-8	TRBD1	TRBJ2-3	CASSNGQASTDTQYF
TRBV4-1	-	TRBJ2-7	CASSQGQITYEQYF
TRBV30	TRBD1	TRBJ1-1	CAWSDGDRGAGAFF
TRBV19	-	TRBJ1-1	CASSIGGHEAFF
TRBV4-3	TRBD2	TRBJ2-3	CASSQRLAGGRDTQYF
TRBV5-1	-	TRBJ2-1	CASSLVAGPYNEQFF
TRBV6-5	-	TRBJ1-2	CASSRGQNYGYTF
TRBV25-1	TRBD1	TRBJ1-2	CASSEPTGVDGYTF
TRBV10-3	TRBD2	TRBJ2-3	CATKTSGTDTQYF
TRBV28	TRBD2	TRBJ2-7	CASRGRANYEQYF
TRBV7-3	TRBD1	TRBJ1-1	CASSLDRVTTEAFF